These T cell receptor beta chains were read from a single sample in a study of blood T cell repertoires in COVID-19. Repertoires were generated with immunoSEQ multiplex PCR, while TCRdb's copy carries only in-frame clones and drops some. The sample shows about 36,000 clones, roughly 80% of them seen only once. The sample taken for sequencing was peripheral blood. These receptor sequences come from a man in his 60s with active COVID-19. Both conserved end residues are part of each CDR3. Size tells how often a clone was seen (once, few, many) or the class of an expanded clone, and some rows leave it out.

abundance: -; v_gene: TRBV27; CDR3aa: CASSFLTQGGTEAFF
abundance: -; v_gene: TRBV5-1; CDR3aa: CASSYTSGGATEQFF
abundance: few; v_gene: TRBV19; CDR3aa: CASSTGHSGKETQYF
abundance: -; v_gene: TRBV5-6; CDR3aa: CASSQAGLPVF
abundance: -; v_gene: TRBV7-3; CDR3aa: CASSLRLAGAGEQFF
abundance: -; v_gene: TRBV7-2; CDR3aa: CASSLSTGGRETQYF
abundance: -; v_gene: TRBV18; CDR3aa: CASSPQGIQNNEQFF
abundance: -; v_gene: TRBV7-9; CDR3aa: CASSLGTSRGTGELFF
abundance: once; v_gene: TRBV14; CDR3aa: CASSLLAGGVNEQFF
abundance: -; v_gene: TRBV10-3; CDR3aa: CAIRPSGRSEETQYF
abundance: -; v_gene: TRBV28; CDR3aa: CASSEASGRAPEQFF
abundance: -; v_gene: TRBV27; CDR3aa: CASSPRTGENYGYTF
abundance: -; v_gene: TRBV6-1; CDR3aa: CASSEGPGRSYNSPLHF
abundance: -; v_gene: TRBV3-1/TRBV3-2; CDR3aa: CASSPAAKNIQYF
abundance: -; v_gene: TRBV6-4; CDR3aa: CASREQGAPNTEAFF
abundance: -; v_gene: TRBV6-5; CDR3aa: CASSPGWDSSYEQYF
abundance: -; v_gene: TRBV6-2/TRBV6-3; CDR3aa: CASSYGVGQLFANTGELFF
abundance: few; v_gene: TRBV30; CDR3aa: CAWIPGGASAYEQYF
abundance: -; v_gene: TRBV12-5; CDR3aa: CASGLPGLGTGNTIYF
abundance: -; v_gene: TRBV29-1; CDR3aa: CSVHPGTGDQPQHF
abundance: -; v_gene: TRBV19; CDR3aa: CASSRNYLGSTDTQYF
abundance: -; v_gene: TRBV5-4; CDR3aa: CASSFGGGGDYGYTF
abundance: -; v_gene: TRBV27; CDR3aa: CASSLALGRMNTEAFF
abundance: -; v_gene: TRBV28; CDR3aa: CASRPRSGWAGELFF
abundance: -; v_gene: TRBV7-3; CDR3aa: CASSASGGAYEQYF
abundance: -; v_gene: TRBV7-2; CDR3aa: CASSPGAASDEQFF
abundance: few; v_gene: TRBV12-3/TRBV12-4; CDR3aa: CASSLGQVYEQYF
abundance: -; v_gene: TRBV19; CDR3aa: CASSMPGTGQEKLFF
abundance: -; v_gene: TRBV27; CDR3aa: CASSPMTGGYGYTF
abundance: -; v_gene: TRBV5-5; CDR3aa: CASRTANTEAFF
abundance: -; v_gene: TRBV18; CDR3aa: CASSRQGNSYEQYF
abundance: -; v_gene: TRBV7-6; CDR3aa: CASSSRQGGTEAFF
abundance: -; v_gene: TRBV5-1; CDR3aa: CASSLRVWDRVSVPEAFF
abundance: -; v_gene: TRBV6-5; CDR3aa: CASSFGRDRGFKKQYF
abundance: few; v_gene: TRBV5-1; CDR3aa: CASSPSGGLVGYEQYF
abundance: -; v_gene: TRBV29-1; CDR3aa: CSGLGGRGQFF
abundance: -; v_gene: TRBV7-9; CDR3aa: CAGRRQGDYGYTF
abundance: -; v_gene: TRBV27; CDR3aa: CASRGGTGDQPQHF
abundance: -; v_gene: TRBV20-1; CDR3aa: CSASLCRGQGGCNQPQHF
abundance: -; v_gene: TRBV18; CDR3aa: CANTNGAAGELFF
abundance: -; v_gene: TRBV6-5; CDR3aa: CASSYSDSMNTEAFF
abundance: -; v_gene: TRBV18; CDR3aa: CASSPNAGGSEKLFF
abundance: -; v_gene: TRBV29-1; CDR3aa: CSALTGDGRTEAFF
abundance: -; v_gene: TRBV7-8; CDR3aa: CASSFDRYGTEAFF